The 13 T cell receptor beta chains below were found in one sample sequenced in a study of CD8 T cells in Susac syndrome. An amount of RNA that ranged from roughly 0.5 to 1 ug was reverse transcribed with random hexamers. TCRdb fed the immunoSEQ multiplex PCR reads into MiXCR, producing one record per CDR3 protein. The sample contains roughly 200,000 distinct CDR3 sequences, 90% to 97% of which appear only once. The specimen was CD4+ T cells from PBMCs. These receptors all come from a human donor with multiple sclerosis.

The CDR3 DNA sequence: TGTGCCAGCAGCAGTGCTAGCTCCTATAATTCACCCCTCCACTTT. Translating it yields CASSSASSYNSPLHF. The rearrangement uses TRBV7-9 and TRBJ1-6; D is undetermined. CDR1 is SEHNR and CDR2 is FQNEAQ in the germline V gene (reference sequence). Trimming took off 5 bases at V and 0 bases at J, with 8 bases between the two ends. This CDR3 has 15 amino acids.

The chain uses TRBV29-1 and TRBJ1-2; no reliable D call. The germline V and J ends were trimmed by 8 bases and 2 bases, with 18 bases remaining between them. Germline V CDR1 and CDR2: SQVTM, ANQGSEA. The CDR3 extends over 14 amino acids. The CDR3, as DNA: TGCAGCCTCTCCCCTCTGACGGTAAACTATGGCTACACCTTC. Its translation is CSLSPLTVNYGYTF.

V is TRBV5-4 and J is TRBJ2-5; maybe TRBD2 (5 bases). Germline V gives CDR1 SGHNT, CDR2 YYREEE (reference sequence). The CDR3 loop spans 15 amino acids. Deletions cut 4 bases from V and 5 bases from J, with 18 bases between. The CDR3, as DNA: TGTGCCAGCAGCAGCAAAACCGAGGAGCGGGAGACCCAGTACTTC. Translated: CASSSKTEERETQYF. The whole variable domain, remainder taken from reference TRBV5-4 and TRBJ2-5, is ETGVTQSPTHLIKTRGQQVTLRCSSQSGHNTVSWYQQALGQGPQFIFQYYREEENGRGNFPPRFSGLQFPNYSSELNVNALELDDSALYLCASSSKTEERETQYFGPGTRLLVL.

This clonotype has just one count. The chain links TRBV20-1 to TRBJ1-1, with D uncertain. Trimming shortened V by 5 bases and J by 0 bases, and 10 bases separated the two germline ends. Germline CDR1 reads DFQATT; CDR2 reads SNEGSKA (reference sequence). The CDR3 has 13 residues. The CDR3 sequence: CSAFGGMNTEAFF. CDR3 in DNA: TGCAGTGCTTTCGGCGGGATGAACACTGAAGCTTTCTTT.

This chain connects TRBV7-8 to TRBJ2-1; D could derive from TRBD1 or TRBD2 (5 bases each). The CDR3 covers 16 residues. V lost 1 base to trimming and J lost 2 bases, with 12 bases between them. Germline V gene sequence: CDR1 SGHVS, CDR2 FQNEAQ. DNA for the CDR3: TGTGCCAGCAGCTTAGGGGCAGGGACCACCTACAATGAGCAGTTCTTC. This sequence encodes CASSLGAGTTYNEQFF.

The gene calls are TRBV23-1 and TRBJ2-5; maybe TRBD1 (5 bases). TRBV23-1 is reported as an ORF; its role is uncertain. Between the trimmed V and J ends, which lost 3 bases and 5 bases, there was a span of 13 bases. The CDR3 has 14 residues. CDR3 amino acids: CASSHPQGQETQYF. The CDR3 DNA follows: TGCGCCAGCAGTCACCCGCAGGGTCAGGAGACCCAGTACTTC.

The chain is built from TRBV30 and TRBJ1-6; D uncertain. The V gene's germline CDR1 is GTSNPN and CDR2 SVGIG (reference sequence). Trimming removed 3 bases from V and 3 bases from J, with 12 bases in between. The CDR3 extends over 15 amino acids. For the CDR3, the DNA is TGTGCCTGGAGCTTAAGGACTCTCTATAATTCACCCCTCCACTTT. Amino acid sequence: CAWSLRTLYNSPLHF. The full variable domain, with the rest looked up from reference TRBV30 and TRBJ1-6, is SQTIHQWPATLVQPVGSPLSLECTVEGTSNPNLYWYRQAAGRGLQLLFYSVGIGQISSEVPQNLSASRPQDRQFILSSKKLLLSDSGFYLCAWSLRTLYNSPLHFGNGTRLTVT.

This chain connects TRBV2 to TRBJ2-5, with TRBD1 matching over 8 bases. Germline CDR1 SNHLY, CDR2 FYNNEI. V trimming: 5 bases; J trimming: 5 bases; junction bases outside the gene matches: 4. This CDR3 has 13 residues. This CDR3 is CASSRGQDETQYF. The DNA of the CDR3 is TGTGCCAGCAGTCGGGGACAGGACGAGACCCAGTACTTC.

This clonotype was seen more than once but under ten times. The V and J genes are TRBV11-1 and TRBJ2-2; the match to TRBD2 covers 8 bases. V was clipped by 5 bases and J by 2 bases; unmatched bases: 4. The CDR3 is 15 residues long. Per the germline V gene, CDR1 is SGHAT and CDR2 is FQDESV (reference sequence). The CDR3 sequence is CASSPRGGNTGELFF. The CDR3 coding sequence is TGTGCCAGCAGCCCCCGGGGGGGAAACACCGGGGAGCTGTTTTTT.

The chain uses TRBV29-1 and TRBJ2-6; no definite D call. Trimming shortened V by 7 bases and J by 3 bases, and 16 bases separated the two germline ends. Germline lookup yields CDR1 SQVTM and CDR2 ANQGSEA. The CDR3 is 15 residues long. The CDR3 sequence: CSDDCWGNGANVLTF. Written as DNA, the CDR3 is TGCAGCGATGACTGCTGGGGTAATGGGGCCAACGTCCTGACTTTC.

The chain is built from TRBV3-1 and TRBJ2-4; D remains unclear. The CDR3 sequence is 14 residues long. With 1 base removed from V and 9 bases from J, the gap between germline ends came to 13 bases. Germline V gene sequence: CDR1 LGHDT, CDR2 YNNKEL (reference sequence). CDR3 in DNA: TGTGCCAGCAGCCAAGGGGCTACGGTTAGCATTCAGTACTTC. Translating it yields CASSQGATVSIQYF.

This chain connects TRBV20-1 to TRBJ2-7, with D tentatively TRBD1 (6 bases). Deletions cut 3 bases from V and 2 bases from J, with 20 bases between. The germline V gene has CDR1 DFQATT and CDR2 SNEGSKA (reference sequence). The CDR3 runs to 16 residues. For the CDR3, the DNA is TGCAGTGCTAGCTGGCAGGGGCAAGGATTTGCCTACGAGCAGTACTTC. It encodes CSASWQGQGFAYEQYF.

The genes are TRBV20-1 and TRBJ2-7, with D maybe TRBD2 (6 bases). The germline V and J ends were trimmed by 7 bases and 0 bases, with 16 bases remaining between them. Per the germline V gene, CDR1 is DFQATT and CDR2 is SNEGSKA (reference sequence). This CDR3 has 14 residues. The CDR3 bases are TGCAGTGGATCCCGGGGGAGGTTCTCCTACGAGCAGTACTTC. Translation: CSGSRGRFSYEQYF.